This T cell receptor (beta chain) was recorded in a study of blood T cell repertoires in COVID-19. Study-level background: Collection of acute and convalescent COVID-19 samples took place in the United States, Italy and Spain.

Recruitment covered roughly 24 US areas and drew participants whose ages spanned roughly 18 to 100 years. Membership in each cohort depended on participant-reported clinical history. Exposed enrollees had met someone with a PCR-confirmed or clinician-diagnosed COVID-19 case at some point within the 2 weeks before study entry. The germline CDR1 and CDR2 sequences are LGHDT and YNNKEL (reference sequence). Trimming took off 4 bases at V and 4 bases at J, with 17 bases between the two ends. This CDR3 has 16 residues. Sequenced by immunoSEQ multiplex PCR; TCRdb stores in-frame clones only, minus some. The table lists 200,000 to 250,000 clones, 83% of them singletons.

The TCR was taken from a woman in her forties who had been exposed to COVID-19. The sequencing sample was made of PBMCs or T cells enriched from blood (not recorded which). This chain connects TRBV3-1 (or the pseudogene TRBV3-2) to TRBJ2-1, with D perhaps matching TRBD2 (7 bases). The CDR3 loop is CASSPHRGGHYNEQFF. CDR3 sequence (DNA): TGTGCCAGCAGCCCGCACCGCGGGGGACATTACAATGAGCAGTTCTTC.